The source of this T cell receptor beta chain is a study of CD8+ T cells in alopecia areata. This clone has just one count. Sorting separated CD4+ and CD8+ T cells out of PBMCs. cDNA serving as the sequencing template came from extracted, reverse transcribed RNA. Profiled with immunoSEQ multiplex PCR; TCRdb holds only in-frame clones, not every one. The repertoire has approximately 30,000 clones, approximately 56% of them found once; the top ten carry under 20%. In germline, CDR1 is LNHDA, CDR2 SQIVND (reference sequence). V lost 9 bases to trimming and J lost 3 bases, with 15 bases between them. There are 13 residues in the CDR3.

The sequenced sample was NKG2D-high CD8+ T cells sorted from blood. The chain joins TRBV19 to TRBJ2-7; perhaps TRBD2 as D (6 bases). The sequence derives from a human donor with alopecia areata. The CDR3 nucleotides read TGTGCCAGGGAACGAGCGGGCAACTACGAGCAGTACTTC. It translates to CARERAGNYEQYF. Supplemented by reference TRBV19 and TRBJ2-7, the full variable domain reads DGGITQSPKYLFRKEGQNVTLSCEQNLNHDAMYWYRQDPGQGLRLIYYSQIVNDFQKGDIAEGYSVSREKKESFPLTVTSAQKNPTAFYLCARERAGNYEQYFGPGTRLTVT.